Listed below are T cell receptor beta chains from one sample, sequenced in a study of T cell clones after liver transplantation. Their antigens are not known. Measured with immunoSEQ multiplex PCR; TCRdb has only the in-frame clones, and not every one. The sample lists over a thousand clones, approximately 52% occurring once. Sequencing used CD4+ T cells from cultured PBMCs. The receptors come from a human patient who received a liver transplant. Some T cells may be transferred from the graft donor. Both conserved end residues are part of each CDR3. The D gene is left open where the match is weak. Not all rows give a size; the values are once, few, many and, for expanded clones, a class.

size	V	D	J	DNA	CDR3
.	TRBV19	.	TRBJ2-7	TGTGCCAGTAGTATAGAACCAGGCTCCTACGAGCAGTACTTC	CASSIEPGSYEQYF
few	TRBV11-3	.	TRBJ1-3	TGTGCCAGCAGCCCCCGCGGAAACACCATATATTTT	CASSPRGNTIYF
.	TRBV18	.	TRBJ2-7	TGTGCCAGCTCACGGGATTACGAGCAGTACTTC	CASSRDYEQYF
.	TRBV30	.	TRBJ1-5	TGTGCCTGGAGTGTACAGACAGCGAATCAGCCCCAGCATTTT	CAWSVQTANQPQHF
.	TRBV7-2	TRBD1	TRBJ1-3	TGTGCCAGCAGCCCGGGACAGGGTAGAAACACCATATATTTT	CASSPGQGRNTIYF
few	TRBV5-5	.	TRBJ2-3	TGTGCCAGCAGCTTGGACCTCGCGGATACGCAGTATTTT	CASSLDLADTQYF
.	TRBV7-8	.	TRBJ1-5	TGTGCCAGCAGCCCGGGGGGGGGATTCAATCAGCCCCAGCATTTT	CASSPGGGFNQPQHF
.	TRBV9	.	TRBJ2-6	TGTGCCAGCGAAGCGCGGCTCAAACAAAGTCGGGCCAACGTCCTGACTTTC	CASEARLKQSRANVLTF
once	TRBV18	.	TRBJ1-1	TGTGCCAGCTCAGACAGTAGGGACACTGAAGCTTTCTTT	CASSDSRDTEAFF
.	TRBV20-1	.	TRBJ1-1	TGCAGGGGGAGGGCTGGCACTGAAGCTTTCTTT	CRGRAGTEAFF
large	TRBV6-6	.	TRBJ1-2	TGTGCCAGCAGTGGACGCCAGGTGGGCTATGGCTACACCTTC	CASSGRQVGYGYTF
large	TRBV7-2	TRBD2	TRBJ2-5	TGTGCCAGCAGCTTAATTAGCGGGGGGGCGGGTGAGACCCAGTACTTC	CASSLISGGAGETQYF
.	TRBV1	.	TRBJ2-6	TGCACCAGCAGCTTTCAAAGTCGGGCCAACGTCCTGACTTTC	CTSSFQSRANVLTF
.	TRBV2	TRBD2	TRBJ2-5	TGTGCCAGCATCATTGAGCGGGGTGAGACCCAGTACTTC	CASIIERGETQYF
few	TRBV5-1	.	TRBJ2-2	TGCGCCAGCAGCTTGTCTAAGGCAGCGAACACCGGGGAGCTGTTTTTT	CASSLSKAANTGELFF
few	TRBV5-1	TRBD2	TRBJ2-3	TGCGCCAGCAGCTTGGGCGGGAGGACAGATACGCAGTATTTT	CASSLGGRTDTQYF
.	TRBV16	.	TRBJ2-1	TGTGCCAGCACGACCCTCACTACGAGCTCCTACAATGAGCAGTTCTTC	CASTTLTTSSYNEQFF
few	TRBV19	.	TRBJ2-7	TGTGCCAGTAGTATAGAACCAGGCTCCTACGAGCAGTACTTC	CASSIEPGSYEQYF
.	TRBV7-6	.	TRBJ2-1	TGTGCCAGCAGCTTCCGCGATGAGCAGTTCTTC	CASSFRDEQFF
.	TRBV11-3	TRBD2	TRBJ2-5	TGTGCCAGCAGCTCCGGACTAGAAGGAGAGACCCAGTACTTC	CASSSGLEGETQYF
few	TRBV5-1	TRBD2	TRBJ2-3	TGCGCCAGCAGTCTCGGGACTAGCTGGGCAGATACGCAGTATTTT	CASSLGTSWADTQYF
.	TRBV19	.	TRBJ2-1	TGTGCCAGTAGTGTTCTAGCGGGACAGGGGGAGCAGTTCTTC	CASSVLAGQGEQFF
.	TRBV7-9	.	TRBJ2-2	TGTGCCAGCAGCCCATACGTTGGGGGGTGGAACACCGGGGAGCTGTTTTTT	CASSPYVGGWNTGELFF
few	TRBV5-1	.	TRBJ1-3	TGCGCCAGCAGCTTTGGGGGGCCAGGAAACACCATATATTTT	CASSFGGPGNTIYF
hyperexpanded	TRBV10-3	TRBD1	TRBJ1-1	TGTGCCATCAGTGCGGGTCGGGGACAGGGGACTGAAGCTTTCTTT	CAISAGRGQGTEAFF
.	TRBV28	TRBD2	TRBJ2-5	TGTGCCAGCAGTTTCGGCGGGGGGGCGGGGTGCCGAGAGACCCAGTACTTC	CASSFGGGAGCRETQYF
.	TRBV7-2	TRBD2	TRBJ2-3	TGTGCCAGCACATCGGCGGGAGTGAGCACAGATACGCAGTATTTT	CASTSAGVSTDTQYF
.	TRBV14	TRBD1	TRBJ2-6	TGTGCCAGCAGAGAGGGGGACAGGGGGCTCCCTAGCTCTGGGGCCAACGTCCTGACTTTC	CASREGDRGLPSSGANVLTF